The 14 T cell receptor beta chains presented below share a single source sample, sequenced in a study of shared T cell receptors in the human thymus. The data were produced by immunoSEQ multiplex PCR, yet TCRdb's version contains in-frame clones alone and is incomplete. The table includes 630,000 or so clones, approximately 87% detected once. The data also belong to a second study, concerning human thymus T cells.

Sequencing was done on a sample of thymocytes. These receptors originate from a boy in the first two years of life with a congenital heart defect.

The CDR3 DNA reads TGTGCCTGGACCCGGTGGGACAGGAACTATGGCTACACCTTC. This codes for CAWTRWDRNYGYTF. The V gene is TRBV30, the J gene TRBJ1-2; 8 nucleotides align to TRBD1. The V gene's germline CDR1 is GTSNPN and CDR2 SVGIG (reference sequence). This CDR3 has 14 amino acids. V was pared by 4 bases and J by 2 bases, with 6 bases of the junction left unmatched. The whole variable domain, remainder taken from reference TRBV30 and TRBJ1-2, is SQTIHQWPATLVQPVGSPLSLECTVEGTSNPNLYWYRQAAGRGLQLLFYSVGIGQISSEVPQNLSASRPQDRQFILSSKKLLLSDSGFYLCAWTRWDRNYGYTFGSGTRLTVV.

The gene calls are TRBV2 and TRBJ2-7, with 7 nucleotides matching TRBD2. CDR3 length: 16 residues. V lost 3 bases to trimming and J lost 12 bases; unmatched junction nucleotides: 20. Germline V lookup: CDR1 SNHLY, CDR2 FYNNEI. CDR3 sequence (DNA): TGTGCCAGCAGTGAGGTCATGAAGCGGGGCCCCCTCCTCCCGTACTTC. As protein: CASSEVMKRGPLLPYF.

The chain recombines TRBV4-3 with TRBJ2-3; 8 bases fit TRBD2. Trimming removed 1 base from V and 1 base from J; junction bases left unmatched: 4. The CDR3 sequence is 16 residues long. Per the germline V gene, CDR1 is LGHNA and CDR2 is YSLEER. The CDR3 DNA sequence: TGCGCCAGCAGCCAAGGTACTAGCGGATGCACAGATACGCAGTATTTT. Its protein is CASSQGTSGCTDTQYF.

For the CDR3, the DNA is TGTGCCAGTAGTATGTGGGGTGGGGGGGGACGTTACAATGAGCAGTTCTTC. It translates to CASSMWGGGGRYNEQFF. The chain combines TRBV19 with TRBJ2-1; 7 bases map to TRBD2. After removal of 3 bases from V and 4 bases from J, the junction contained 12 bases not matched to a gene. From germline, CDR1 is LNHDA and CDR2 SQIVND (reference sequence). This CDR3 has 17 amino acids.

CDR3: CASRPGVGNQPQHF. For the CDR3, the DNA is TGTGCCAGCAGACCAGGGGTTGGCAATCAGCCCCAGCATTTT. The chain uses TRBV28 and TRBJ1-5, with D perhaps TRBD1 (6 bases). Trimming removed 6 bases at V and 2 bases at J, with 11 bases between. This CDR3 has 14 amino acids. CDR1 is MDHEN, CDR2 SYDVKM, per germline.

For this clone: Other DNA sequences in this sample translate to the same CDR3. This chain joins TRBV20-1 and TRBJ2-3; no clear D. The CDR3 runs 11 residues. Deletions cut 1 base from V and 8 bases from J, with 7 bases between. Germline V gives CDR1 DFQATT, CDR2 SNEGSKA (reference sequence). CDR3 bases: TGCAGTGCTAGAGGAGGCGGTACGCAGTATTTT. Its translation: CSARGGGTQYF.

This clone was counted once. The V gene is TRBV28, the J gene TRBJ2-7; TRBD1 aligns across 7 bases. The V gene's germline CDR1 is MDHEN and CDR2 SYDVKM. This CDR3 has 14 amino acids. Trimming took 5 bases from V and 0 from J; bases not matched to a gene: 4. The CDR3 loop is CASSRQGPSYEQYF. The CDR3 nucleotides read TGTGCCAGCAGTCGACAGGGCCCCTCCTACGAGCAGTACTTC. Complete variable domain (other parts from reference TRBV28 and TRBJ2-7): DVKVTQSSRYLVKRTGEKVFLECVQDMDHENMFWYRQDPGLGLRLIYFSYDVKMKEKGDIPEGYSVSREKKERFSLILESASTNQTSMYLCASSRQGPSYEQYFGPGTRLTVT.

Only a few counts were recorded for this clone. The chain uses TRBV28 and TRBJ1-2; 9 bases align to TRBD1. CDR3 length: 13 residues. Trimming removed 6 bases from V and 8 bases from J; junction bases left unmatched: 7. Germline V gives CDR1 MDHEN, CDR2 SYDVKM. This CDR3 reads CASRDGTGRGYTF. The CDR3 nucleotides are TGTGCCAGCAGGGACGGGACAGGGAGAGGCTACACCTTC.

The table lists this clone with a few counts. This chain connects TRBV6-1 to TRBJ2-4; TRBD1 matches 8 bases. Trimming removed 1 base from V and 3 bases from J; junction bases left unmatched: 2. Germline assignment: CDR1 MNHNS and CDR2 SASEGT. CDR3 length: 15 residues. The CDR3 protein is CASSEGTGLKNIQYF. Here the CDR3 DNA reads TGTGCCAGCAGTGAAGGGACAGGGCTCAAAAACATTCAGTACTTC.

The chain carries TRBV7-2 and TRBJ1-4, with 7 bases matching TRBD1. The germline CDR1 and CDR2 sequences are SGHTA and FQGNSA. The V segment lost 5 bases and the J segment 8 bases; nucleotides outside the gene matches: 11. This CDR3 is 15 amino acids long. The CDR3 DNA is TGTGCCAGCAGCGAACAGGGGATCGTTTGGGAAAAACTGTTTTTT. Its protein product is CASSEQGIVWEKLFF.

The genes are TRBV4-3 and TRBJ2-3, with a tentative D call TRBD2 (5 bases). The CDR3 is made up of 16 amino acids. Germline lookup yields CDR1 LGHNA and CDR2 YSLEER. Trimming removed 4 bases at V and 2 bases at J, with 16 bases between. The CDR3 region has the DNA TGCGCCAGCAGCCCCCGACGGGGTCATGACACAGATACGCAGTATTTT. It codes for CASSPRRGHDTDTQYF.

The CDR3 sequence: CASRELAGLAGEVDTQYF. CDR3 bases: TGTGCCAGCAGGGAACTGGCTGGTCTAGCGGGAGAGGTAGATACGCAGTATTTT. The chain couples TRBV6-1 to TRBJ2-3, with TRBD2 matching 10 bases. CDR1 is MNHNS and CDR2 is SASEGT in the germline V gene. CDR3 size: 18 residues. J was trimmed by 5 bases and V by 6 bases; bases with no gene match: 17.

This rearrangement joins TRBV4-1 to TRBJ2-7, with TRBD1 matching 10 bases. Germline CDR1 MGHRA, CDR2 YSYEKL. The V segment lost 4 bases and the J segment 3 bases; nucleotides outside the gene matches: 6. This CDR3 has 15 amino acids. The CDR3 loop is CASSLRQGALYEQYF. Here the CDR3 DNA reads TGCGCCAGCAGCCTTCGACAGGGGGCCCTCTACGAGCAGTACTTC.

V and J are TRBV15 and TRBJ2-7; 11 nucleotides agree with TRBD2. V shed 0 bases, J shed 5 bases, and the junction held 6 bases outside the gene matches. The CDR3 has 16 amino acids. The germline gives CDR1 LNHNV, CDR2 YYDKDF (reference sequence). The CDR3 DNA is TGTGCCACCAGCAGAGATCCCCTAGCGGGAGGCGACGAGCAGTACTTC. This translates into CATSRDPLAGGDEQYF.